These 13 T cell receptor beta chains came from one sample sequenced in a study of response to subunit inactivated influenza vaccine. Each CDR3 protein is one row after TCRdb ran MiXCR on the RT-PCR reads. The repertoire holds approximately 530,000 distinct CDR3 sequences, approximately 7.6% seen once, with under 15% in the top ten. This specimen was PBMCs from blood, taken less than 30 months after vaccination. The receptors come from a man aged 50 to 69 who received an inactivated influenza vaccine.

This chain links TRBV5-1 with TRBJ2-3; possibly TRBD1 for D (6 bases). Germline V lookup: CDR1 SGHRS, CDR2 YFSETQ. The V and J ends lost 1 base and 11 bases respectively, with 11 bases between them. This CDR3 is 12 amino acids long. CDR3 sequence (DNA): TGCGCCAGCAGCTTGATGGCAGGGGAGCAGTATTTT. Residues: CASSLMAGEQYF. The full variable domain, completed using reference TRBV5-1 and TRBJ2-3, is KAGVTQTPRYLIKTRGQQVTLSCSPISGHRSVSWYQQTPGQGLQFLFEYFSETQRNKGNFPGRFSGRQFSNSRSEMNVSTLELGDSALYLCASSLMAGEQYFGPGTRLTVL.

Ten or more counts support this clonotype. The CDR3 nucleotides are TGTGCCAGCAGAGTAGGGACAGGGGGCTACGAGCAGTACTTC. Its translation is CASRVGTGGYEQYF. The genes are TRBV5-6 and TRBJ2-7; 11 bases agree with TRBD1. V shed 5 bases and J 3 bases; nucleotides not matched to a gene: 4. The CDR3 is 14 amino acids. From germline, CDR1 is SGHDT and CDR2 YYEEEE.

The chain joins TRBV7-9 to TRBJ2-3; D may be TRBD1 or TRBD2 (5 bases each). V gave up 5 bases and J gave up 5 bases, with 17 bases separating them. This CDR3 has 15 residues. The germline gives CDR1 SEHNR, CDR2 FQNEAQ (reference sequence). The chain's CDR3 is CASSDGALEVDTQYF. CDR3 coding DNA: TGTGCCAGCAGCGACGGGGCCCTCGAGGTAGATACGCAGTATTTT.

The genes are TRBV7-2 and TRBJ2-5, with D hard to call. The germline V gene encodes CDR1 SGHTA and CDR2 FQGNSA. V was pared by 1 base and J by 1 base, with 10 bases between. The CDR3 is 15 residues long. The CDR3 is CASSLVWTSQETQYF. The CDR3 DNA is TGTGCCAGCAGCTTAGTGTGGACCTCCCAAGAGACCCAGTACTTC.

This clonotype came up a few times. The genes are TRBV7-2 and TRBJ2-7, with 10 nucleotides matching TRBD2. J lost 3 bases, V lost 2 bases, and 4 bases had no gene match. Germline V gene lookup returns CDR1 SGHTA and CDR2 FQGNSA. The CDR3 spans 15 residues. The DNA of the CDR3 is TGTGCCAGCAGCTTAAGGATAGCGGGGGGCTACGAGCAGTACTTC. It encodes CASSLRIAGGYEQYF.

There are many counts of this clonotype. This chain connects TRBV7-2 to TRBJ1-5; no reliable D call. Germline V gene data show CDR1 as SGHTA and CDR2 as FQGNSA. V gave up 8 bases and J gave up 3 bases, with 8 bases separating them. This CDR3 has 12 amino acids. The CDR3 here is CASADPNQPQHF. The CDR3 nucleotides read TGTGCCAGCGCTGACCCCAATCAGCCCCAGCATTTT.

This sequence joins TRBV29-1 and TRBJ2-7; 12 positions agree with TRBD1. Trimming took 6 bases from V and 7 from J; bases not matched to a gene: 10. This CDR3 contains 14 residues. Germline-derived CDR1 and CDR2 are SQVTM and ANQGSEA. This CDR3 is CSVSVGQGAREQYF. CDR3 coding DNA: TGCAGCGTCAGCGTGGGACAGGGGGCGCGGGAGCAGTACTTC.

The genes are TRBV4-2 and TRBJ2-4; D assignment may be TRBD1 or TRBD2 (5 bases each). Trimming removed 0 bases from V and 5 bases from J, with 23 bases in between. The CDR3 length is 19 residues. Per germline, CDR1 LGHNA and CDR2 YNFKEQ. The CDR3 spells CASSQDWGATLRGENIQYF. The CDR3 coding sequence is TGTGCCAGCAGCCAAGATTGGGGTGCTACCCTGAGGGGAGAAAACATTCAGTACTTC.

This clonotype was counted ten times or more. Written as DNA, the CDR3 is TGTGCCAGCAGTTACTCGCGGGACTTCGAGCAGTACTTC. Encoded protein: CASSYSRDFEQYF. The genes are TRBV6-5 and TRBJ2-7; D is possibly TRBD2 (6 bases). With 0 bases removed from V and 6 bases from J, the gap between germline ends came to 9 bases. The CDR3 totals 13 residues. Germline CDR1 reads MNHEY; CDR2 reads SVGAGI.

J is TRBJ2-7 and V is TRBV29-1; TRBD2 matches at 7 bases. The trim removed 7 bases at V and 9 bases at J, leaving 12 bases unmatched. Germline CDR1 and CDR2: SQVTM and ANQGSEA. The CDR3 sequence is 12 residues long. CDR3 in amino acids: CSALDMSGGQYF. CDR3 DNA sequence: TGCAGCGCATTGGACATGTCGGGGGGGCAGTACTTC.

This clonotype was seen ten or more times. The CDR3 reads CASSPRGISQETQYF. In nucleotides, the CDR3 is TGTGCCAGCAGTCCCCGGGGGATTTCGCAAGAGACCCAGTACTTC. The chain couples TRBV12-3 or TRBV12-4 to TRBJ2-5; D perhaps matches TRBD2 (6 bases). Deletions cut 5 bases from V and 2 bases from J, with 15 bases between. The length of the CDR3 is 15 residues.

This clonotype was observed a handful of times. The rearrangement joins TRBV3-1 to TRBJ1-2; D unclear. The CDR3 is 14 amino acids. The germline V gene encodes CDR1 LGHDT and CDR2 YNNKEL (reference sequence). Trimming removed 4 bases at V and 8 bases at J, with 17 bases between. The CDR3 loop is CASSRPRAQAGYTF. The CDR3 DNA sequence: TGTGCCAGCAGCCGCCCCCGGGCCCAGGCGGGCTACACCTTC.

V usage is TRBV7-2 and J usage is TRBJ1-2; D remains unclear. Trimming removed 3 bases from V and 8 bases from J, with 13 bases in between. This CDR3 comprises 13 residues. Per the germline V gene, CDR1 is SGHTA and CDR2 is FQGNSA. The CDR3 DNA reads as TGTGCCAGCAGCTTTAAGGGCCCTCTAGGCTACACCTTC. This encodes CASSFKGPLGYTF.